This paragraph covers one T cell receptor (beta chain) sequence. The identical CDR3 is also encoded by other nucleotide sequences in the sample. These data originate in a study of blood T cell repertoires in COVID-19. The CDR3 extends over 11 amino acids. Deletions cut 5 bases from V and 9 bases from J, with 10 bases between. TCRdb's copy holds only in-frame clones and misses some; the assay was immunoSEQ multiplex PCR. The sample includes fewer than 500,000 clones, roughly 86% of them seen just once. Source material: peripheral blood. The source is a human donor with acute or convalescent COVID-19. The donor label of this sample is uncertain. This chain uses TRBV12-3 or TRBV12-4 with TRBJ1-1, with a weak D call TRBD1 (5 bases). CDR3 sequence: CASSAWTQAFF. The CDR3 bases are TGTGCCAGCAGTGCCTGGACACAAGCTTTCTTT.